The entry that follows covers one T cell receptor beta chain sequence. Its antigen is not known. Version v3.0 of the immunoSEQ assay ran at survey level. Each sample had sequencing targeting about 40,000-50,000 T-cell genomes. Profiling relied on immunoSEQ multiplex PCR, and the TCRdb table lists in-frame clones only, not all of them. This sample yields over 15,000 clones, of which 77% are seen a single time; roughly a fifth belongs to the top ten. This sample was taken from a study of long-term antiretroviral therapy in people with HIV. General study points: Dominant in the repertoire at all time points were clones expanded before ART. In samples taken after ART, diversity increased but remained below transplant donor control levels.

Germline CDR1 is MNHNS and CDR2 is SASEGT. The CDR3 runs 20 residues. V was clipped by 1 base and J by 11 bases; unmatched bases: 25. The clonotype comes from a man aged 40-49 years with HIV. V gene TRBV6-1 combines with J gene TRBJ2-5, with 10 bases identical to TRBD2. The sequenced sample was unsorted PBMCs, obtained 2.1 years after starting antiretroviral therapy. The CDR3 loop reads CASSEERVYSGGSHFGEQYF. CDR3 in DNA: TGTGCCAGCAGTGAAGAGCGGGTGTATAGCGGGGGGTCCCACTTCGGGGAGCAGTACTTC.